These T cell receptor beta chains were read from a single sample in a study of cytomegalovirus exposure and HLA in healthy donors. Only in-frame clones appear in the TCRdb table, and some are missing; sequencing was by immunoSEQ multiplex PCR. The sample holds 90,000 or so clones, 96% seen once. Sequenced material: PBMCs. The receptors were sampled from a man aged 18 to 29 in good health and CMV-seronegative. Each CDR3 is given with its conserved first and last residue. Fields, in order: V gene, J gene, D gene, CDR3 protein, CDR3 DNA. A D gene is named only where the DNA matches it firmly.

V: TRBV10-1; J: TRBJ1-5; D: TRBD1; CDR3: CASSRTGADNQPQHF; DNA: TGCGCCAGCTCGAGGACAGGGGCCGACAATCAGCCCCAGCATTTT
V: TRBV21-1; J: TRBJ1-1; D: -; CDR3: CASSNYGGGRGEAFF; DNA: TGTGCCAGCAGCAATTACGGGGGTGGTAGAGGTGAAGCTTTCTTT
V: TRBV5-1; J: TRBJ2-5; D: TRBD1; CDR3: CASSLTPQGSQYF; DNA: TGCGCCAGCAGCTTAACCCCACAGGGGTCCCAGTACTTC
V: TRBV7-2; J: TRBJ1-4; D: -; CDR3: CASSLGGGNEKLFF; DNA: TGTGCCAGCAGCTTGGGAGGCGGGAACGAAAAACTGTTTTTT
V: TRBV5-1; J: TRBJ2-1; D: TRBD2; CDR3: CASSPTSGNSYNEQFF; DNA: TGCGCCAGCAGCCCGACTAGCGGGAACTCCTACAATGAGCAGTTCTTC
V: TRBV27; J: TRBJ1-2; D: TRBD1; CDR3: CASSPRDSLGYGYTF; DNA: TGTGCCAGCAGTCCCCGGGACAGCCTGGGGTATGGCTACACCTTC
V: TRBV6-5; J: TRBJ2-3; D: -; CDR3: CASSSVSSTDTQYF; DNA: TGTGCCAGCAGTTCCGTGTCTAGCACAGATACGCAGTATTTT
V: TRBV5-1; J: TRBJ2-3; D: -; CDR3: CASSLDRGAVDTQYF; DNA: TGCGCCAGCAGCTTGGACCGGGGGGCAGTAGATACGCAGTATTTT
V: TRBV5-8; J: TRBJ2-1; D: TRBD2; CDR3: CASSFLAGYNEQFF; DNA: TGTGCCAGCAGCTTCTTAGCGGGGTACAATGAGCAGTTCTTC
V: TRBV28; J: TRBJ2-7; D: TRBD1; CDR3: CASSLTGGRDEQYF; DNA: TGTGCCAGCAGTTTGACAGGGGGAAGGGACGAGCAGTACTTC
V: TRBV19; J: TRBJ2-2; D: -; CDR3: CASSTGRRVGNTGELFF; DNA: TGTGCCAGTAGTACCGGACGGAGGGTCGGGAACACCGGGGAGCTGTTTTTT
V: TRBV28; J: TRBJ1-3; D: -; CDR3: CASVQNAGNTIYF; DNA: TGTGCCAGCGTACAGAATGCTGGAAACACCATATATTTT
V: TRBV18; J: TRBJ2-7; D: TRBD1; CDR3: CASSRRQGIYEQYF; DNA: TGTGCCAGCTCACGAAGACAGGGTATATACGAGCAGTACTTC
V: TRBV7-9; J: TRBJ1-1; D: TRBD1; CDR3: CASSTRTGGYTEAFF; DNA: TGTGCCAGCAGCACCCGGACAGGGGGCTACACTGAAGCTTTCTTT
V: TRBV28; J: TRBJ2-7; D: TRBD2; CDR3: CASSNPGLAGGEQYF; DNA: TGTGCCAGCAGCAACCCTGGACTAGCGGGAGGTGAGCAGTACTTC
V: TRBV19; J: TRBJ1-1; D: -; CDR3: CASSIMGADTEAFF; DNA: TGTGCCAGTAGTATAATGGGGGCGGACACTGAAGCTTTCTTT
V: TRBV11-2; J: TRBJ2-1; D: TRBD2; CDR3: CASSSTAGAYNEQFF; DNA: TGTGCCAGCAGCTCCACAGCGGGGGCTTACAATGAGCAGTTCTTC